This T cell receptor beta chain was observed in a study of T-cell reconstitution after alpha-beta-depleted transplantation in children. Study-wide points: At one year after transplant, newly produced T cells mostly accounted for T-cell counts and diversity. Surviving recipient T cells and thymic progenitors underlay high day-60 TCRbeta diversity in some patients. Reports say that about two months after transplant, the alpha-beta T cells came out of several hundred graft clones that had expanded.

Preparation of the TCRbeta library was carried out with unique molecular identifiers. A single record per CDR3 protein comes from TCRdb applying MiXCR to the PCR reads. In the table there are roughly 500,000 distinct CDR3 sequences, 8% to 11% of which are singletons. The CDR3 loop spans 14 amino acids. V was shortened by 4 bases and J by 7 bases, with 16 bases between the two germline ends. Germline V CDR1 and CDR2: MNHEY, SVGAGI. This clonotype has only a few counts. Its specificity is not known. The receptor's source is a child aged 2 to 15 with inherited bone marrow failure, due to receive a stem cell transplant. The V call is TRBV6-5, the J call TRBJ1-2; no reliable D call. This sample comprised PBMCs, obtained before TCRalphabeta/CD19-depleted stem cell transplant. The CDR3 bases are TGTGCCAGCAGTTCCCGACGCCGGGCAATTGGCTACACCTTC. As protein: CASSSRRRAIGYTF.